One sample yielded the 10 T cell receptor beta chains listed below, sequenced in a study of CD8+ T cells in alopecia areata. Extracted RNA was reverse transcribed, and the resulting cDNA served as sequencing template. Sequencing was performed with immunoSEQ multiplex PCR; in TCRdb, only in-frame clones are kept and a portion is missing. The profile shows approximately 210,000 clones, roughly 60% of them singletons. Indicated treatment: oral pan-JAK inhibitor, 5-10 mg twice daily. This specimen consisted of CD4+ T cells sorted from blood, obtained at week 24, from a patient treated with tofacitinib. The receptors here all came from a human donor with alopecia areata.

Only a few counts were recorded for this clone. The rearrangement links TRBV2 to TRBJ1-4; TRBD1 might be the D (5 bases). This CDR3 has 14 amino acids. V lost 8 bases, J lost 8 bases, and 18 bases lay in between. Germline assignment: CDR1 SNHLY and CDR2 FYNNEI. CDR3 residues: CASQMEGKGEKLFF. CDR3 nucleotides: TGTGCCAGCCAAATGGAGGGGAAGGGGGAAAAACTGTTTTTT.

The chain is built from TRBV7-9 and TRBJ1-1; a weak D match, TRBD1 (5 bases). Trimming stripped 5 bases from V and 1 base from J, with 11 bases between. CDR1 is SEHNR, CDR2 FQNEAQ, per germline (reference sequence). The CDR3 length is 14 residues. The CDR3 is CASSPQGANTEAFF. CDR3 bases: TGTGCCAGCAGCCCCCAGGGTGCGAACACTGAAGCTTTCTTT.

The CDR3 spells CSVQGSQRYNEQFF. CDR3 DNA sequence: TGCAGCGTTCAGGGTTCCCAGAGGTACAATGAGCAGTTCTTC. The chain links TRBV29-1 to TRBJ2-1; D is possibly TRBD1 (5 bases). The CDR3 length is 14 residues. In germline, CDR1 is SQVTM, CDR2 ANQGSEA. With 5 bases removed from V and 4 bases from J, the gap between germline ends came to 15 bases.

V is TRBV29-1 and J is TRBJ2-3; D possibly corresponds to TRBD1 (6 bases). Germline lookup yields CDR1 SQVTM and CDR2 ANQGSEA. The CDR3 consists of 13 residues. V dropped 7 bases and J dropped 5 bases, with 16 bases sitting between them. DNA for the CDR3: TGCAGCGCCCGACAGGATTTAGGAGATACGCAGTATTTT. Its protein product is CSARQDLGDTQYF.

The CDR3 DNA is TGTGCCAGTAGTACCGGGACAACACCGGGAGAGACCCAGTACTTC. Translation: CASSTGTTPGETQYF. This chain joins TRBV19 and TRBJ2-5, with D maybe TRBD1 (6 bases). The CDR3 has 15 residues. Trimming left V 4 bases short and J 4 bases short, with 16 bases between. CDR1 and CDR2 (germline): LNHDA, SQIVND (reference sequence).

The rearrangement links TRBV30 to TRBJ1-1, with D uncertain. The germline gives CDR1 GTSNPN, CDR2 SVGIG (reference sequence). The CDR3 loop spans 14 amino acids. Trimming stripped 0 bases from V and 5 bases from J, with 13 bases between. CDR3 sequence: CAWSVGVGKTEAFF. CDR3 sequence (DNA): TGTGCCTGGAGTGTCGGGGTAGGGAAGACTGAAGCTTTCTTT.

This clone came up a few times. The chain has TRBV4-3 and TRBJ1-6; possible D gene TRBD1, 5 bases. There are 20 residues in the CDR3. Per germline, CDR1 LGHNA and CDR2 YSLEER. The V gene lost 0 bases and the J gene lost 0 bases, with 18 bases spanning the gap. CDR3 sequence (DNA): TGCGCCAGCAGCCAAGATCTTCTCCCCGTCGACAGCTCCTATAATTCACCCCTCCACTTT. Its translation: CASSQDLLPVDSSYNSPLHF.

This clone has just a few counts. This chain uses TRBV15 with TRBJ2-6; unclear D gene. Germline CDR1 is LNHNV and CDR2 is YYDKDF (reference sequence). Trimming pared 1 base from V and 0 bases from J, leaving 4 bases between. CDR3 size: 15 residues. CDR3 nucleotide sequence: TGTGCCACCAGCAGAGGAAGCTCTGGGGCCAACGTCCTGACTTTC. Translated, it gives CATSRGSSGANVLTF.

This clone was found once. V is TRBV4-1 and J is TRBJ2-7; 8 bases are shared with TRBD1. Per germline, CDR1 MGHRA and CDR2 YSYEKL. The CDR3 is 15 amino acids. V lost 1 base and J lost 4; bases outside the gene matches: 6. This CDR3 reads CASSQGATGVYEQYF. As DNA, the CDR3 is TGCGCCAGCAGCCAAGGGGCGACAGGGGTATACGAGCAGTACTTC.

This rearrangement joins TRBV19 to TRBJ2-5; D might be TRBD2 (5 bases). Trimming took 8 bases from V and 5 from J, leaving 9 bases between them. The germline CDR1 and CDR2 sequences are LNHDA and SQIVND (reference sequence). CDR3 length: 11 amino acids. The CDR3 sequence is CASGLGETQYF. The DNA of the CDR3 is TGTGCCAGTGGACTGGGTGAGACCCAGTACTTC.